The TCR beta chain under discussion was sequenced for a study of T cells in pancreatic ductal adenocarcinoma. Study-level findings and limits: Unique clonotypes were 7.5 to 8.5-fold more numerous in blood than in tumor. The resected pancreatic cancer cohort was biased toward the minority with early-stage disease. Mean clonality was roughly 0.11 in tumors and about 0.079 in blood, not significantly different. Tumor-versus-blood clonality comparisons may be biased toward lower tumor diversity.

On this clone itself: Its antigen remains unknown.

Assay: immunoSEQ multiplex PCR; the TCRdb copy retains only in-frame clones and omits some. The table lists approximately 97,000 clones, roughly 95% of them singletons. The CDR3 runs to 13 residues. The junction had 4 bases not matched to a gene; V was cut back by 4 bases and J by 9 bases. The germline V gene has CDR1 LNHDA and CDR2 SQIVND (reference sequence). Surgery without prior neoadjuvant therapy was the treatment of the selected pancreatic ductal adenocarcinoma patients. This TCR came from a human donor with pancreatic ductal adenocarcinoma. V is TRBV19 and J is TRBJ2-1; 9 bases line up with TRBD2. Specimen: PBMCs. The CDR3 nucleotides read TGTGCCAGTAGTACTAGCGGGGCCGCTGAGCAGTTCTTC. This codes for CASSTSGAAEQFF.